Following are 17 T cell receptor beta chains from one sample sequenced in a study of shared clonotypes between healthy human individuals. Libraries were prepared by immunoSEQ multiplex PCR; TCRdb keeps only in-frame clonotypes and omits some of them. This repertoire shows more than 1 million clones, 70% to 80% found once; its top ten account for 0.5% to 0.6%. Sequencing was done on a sample of memory CD4+ T cells from PBMCs. Specified subset: CD45RA-negative fraction. The receptors shown here come from a man between 18 and 29 years old in good health. Some clones in this sample may be carry-over from other donors' samples.

DNA of the CDR3: TGTGCCAGCAGCACAACTAGCGGGAAGGCCGATACGCAGTATTTT. It is translated as CASSTTSGKADTQYF. The chain couples TRBV7-9 to TRBJ2-3; TRBD2 matches 10 bases. Germline values: CDR1 SEHNR, CDR2 FQNEAQ (reference sequence). The CDR3 is 15 residues long. The V segment lost 5 bases and the J segment 6 bases; nucleotides outside the gene matches: 8.

The chain has TRBV5-6 and TRBJ1-5; 8 nucleotides line up with TRBD1. Per germline, CDR1 SGHDT and CDR2 YYEEEE. The ends lost 6 bases at V and 0 bases at J; junction bases unmatched: 11. The CDR3 spans 17 residues. The CDR3 nucleotides are TGTGCCAGCACCCTTGGACAGGGACTTTATAGCAATCAGCCCCAGCATTTT. It yields the protein CASTLGQGLYSNQPQHF. Based on the CDR3 plus reference TRBV5-6 and TRBJ1-5, the full variable domain is DAGVTQSPTHLIKTRGQQVTLRCSPKSGHDTVSWYQQALGQGPQFIFQYYEEEERQRGNFPDRFSGHQFPNYSSELNVNALLLGDSALYLCASTLGQGLYSNQPQHFGDGTRLSIL.

This clone was picked up a small number of times. The chain has TRBV7-3 and TRBJ2-1, with D perhaps matching TRBD2 (6 bases). The CDR3 has 17 residues. The germline V gene encodes CDR1 SGHTA and CDR2 FQGTGA. V was pared by 1 base and J by 2 bases, with 15 bases between. CDR3 nucleotides: TGTGCCAGCAGCTTAAGCGTTACGGCGGGACCCTACAATGAGCAGTTCTTC. Translated, it gives CASSLSVTAGPYNEQFF. The complete variable domain, with remaining parts taken from reference TRBV7-3 and TRBJ2-1, reads GAGVSQTPSNKVTEKGKYVELRCDPISGHTALYWYRQSLGQGPEFLIYFQGTGAADDSGLPNDRFFAVRPEGSVSTLKIQRTERGDSAVYLCASSLSVTAGPYNEQFFGPGTRLTVL.

The DNA for the CDR3 is TGTGCCAGCAGTGACCTAGCATCCGACTACACCTTC. This translates into CASSDLASDYTF. The chain is built from TRBV25-1 and TRBJ1-2; D is uncertain. Germline loops: CDR1 MGHDK, CDR2 SYGVNS. The CDR3 runs 12 residues. V lost 3 bases to trimming and J lost 10 bases, with 12 bases between them.

CDR3 coding DNA: TGTGCCAGCAGCTTGGGGACGGACCTTTCCCGCTACGAGCAGTACTTC. This translates into CASSLGTDLSRYEQYF. V usage is TRBV5-4 and J usage is TRBJ2-7, with no clear D. Trimming cost V 0 bases and J 3 bases, with 16 bases left between them. The CDR3 runs 16 residues. Germline CDR1 reads SGHNT; CDR2 reads YYREEE (reference sequence).

This clone was counted at least ten times. The chain recombines TRBV25-1 with TRBJ1-3, with D possibly being TRBD1 (6 bases). V was trimmed by 4 bases and J by 4 bases, leaving 14 bases between them. This CDR3 region has 15 residues. Germline CDR1 MGHDK, CDR2 SYGVNS. CDR3 DNA sequence: TGTGCCAGCAGTGTATCCGGGACATCCGGAAACACCATATATTTT. Protein: CASSVSGTSGNTIYF.

This chain uses TRBV2 with TRBJ2-3; perhaps D is TRBD1 or TRBD2 (7 bases each). The ends were cut back, 6 bases at V and 7 bases at J, with 20 bases in the middle. The CDR3 consists of 15 residues. CDR1 and CDR2 from the germline V gene are SNHLY and FYNNEI. Here the CDR3 reads CASSTGGGGVNTQYF. The CDR3 DNA reads as TGTGCCAGCAGCACGGGGGGAGGGGGCGTAAATACGCAGTATTTT.

This chain joins TRBV14 and TRBJ2-1; 7 bases fit TRBD2. This CDR3 contains 15 residues. V shed 1 base and J 3 bases; nucleotides not matched to a gene: 3. Germline lookup yields CDR1 SGHDN and CDR2 FVKESK. The CDR3 coding sequence is TGTGCCAGCAGCCAAGGCAGCGGGGTCTACAATGAGCAGTTCTTC. Amino acids: CASSQGSGVYNEQFF.

This chain connects TRBV7-6 to TRBJ2-7, with TRBD2 matching over 9 bases. The ends lost 5 bases at V and 5 bases at J; junction bases unmatched: 10. The CDR3 spans 15 residues. Germline loops: CDR1 SGHVS, CDR2 FNYEAQ. DNA for the CDR3: TGTGCCAGCAGCCCCTCTAGCGGGACCCCTCACGAGCAGTACTTC. This codes for CASSPSSGTPHEQYF.

CDR3 sequence (DNA): TGTGCCAGCAGTGGCAGGGGCGTGAACACTGAAGCTTTCTTT. This sequence encodes CASSGRGVNTEAFF. This chain joins TRBV7-2 and TRBJ1-1, with D possibly TRBD1 on 6 matching bases. Germline V gene data show CDR1 as SGHTA and CDR2 as FQGNSA. The CDR3 totals 14 residues. V lost 6 bases and J 0 bases, leaving 11 bases between the germline ends.

In the case of this clone: Other DNA sequences in the sample encode the same CDR3. The chain recombines TRBV2 with TRBJ2-7; TRBD1 matches at 9 bases. With V trimmed by 6 bases and J by 3 bases, 0 bases remained unmatched. The CDR3 consists of 12 residues. Germline V CDR1 and CDR2: SNHLY, FYNNEI. The CDR3 DNA is TGTGCCAGCAGGACAGGGGGCTACGAGCAGTACTTC. Translated, it gives CASRTGGYEQYF.

This clone has more than one count but fewer than ten. The chain couples TRBV4-1 to TRBJ2-3; 7 bases align to TRBD2. Losses at the gene ends were 2 bases for V and 2 bases for J; bases not matched to a gene: 7. Per the germline V gene, CDR1 is MGHRA and CDR2 is YSYEKL. The CDR3 is made up of 16 amino acids. The CDR3 region has the DNA TGCGCCAGCAGCCAACCGCTAGCGGTGATCACAGATACGCAGTATTTT. Its translation: CASSQPLAVITDTQYF.

The gene calls are TRBV7-2 and TRBJ2-5, with D perhaps being TRBD1 or TRBD2 (5 bases each). V gave up 2 bases and J gave up 4 bases, with 14 bases separating them. Germline loops: CDR1 SGHTA, CDR2 FQGNSA. CDR3 length: 15 residues. CDR3 sequence reads: CASSLNRGVGETQYF. The CDR3 DNA sequence: TGTGCCAGCAGCTTAAATCGGGGCGTAGGAGAGACCCAGTACTTC.

The V gene is TRBV11-2, the J gene TRBJ2-7, with D maybe TRBD1 (6 bases). Trimming shortened V by 2 bases and J by 0 bases, and 11 bases separated the two germline ends. CDR1 and CDR2 from the germline V gene are SGHAT and FQNNGV. CDR3 size: 15 residues. The CDR3 region is CASSLRRGSSYEQYF. CDR3 DNA: TGTGCCAGCAGCTTACGCAGGGGAAGCTCCTACGAGCAGTACTTC.

Concerning this clone: Other DNA sequences from this sample encode an identical CDR3 as well. The chain has TRBV28 and TRBJ1-1; no definite D call. The CDR3 totals 12 residues. Germline lookup yields CDR1 MDHEN and CDR2 SYDVKM. Trimming removed 5 bases at V and 2 bases at J, with 6 bases between. This CDR3 reads CASSSTNTEAFF. For the CDR3, the DNA is TGTGCCAGCAGTAGCACAAACACTGAAGCTTTCTTT.

This chain connects TRBV4-3 to TRBJ2-5, with D possibly matching TRBD1 (5 bases). Per the germline V gene, CDR1 is LGHNA and CDR2 is YSLEER. V was cut by 0 bases and J by 1 base, with 9 bases left in between. The CDR3 is made up of 15 amino acids. The CDR3 sequence is CASSQEQGSQETQYF. As DNA, the CDR3 is TGCGCCAGCAGCCAAGAGCAGGGCAGCCAAGAGACCCAGTACTTC.

On this clone: A much larger clone differs by one base, so this may be a read error. The chain has TRBV5-5 and TRBJ1-1; TRBD1 agrees at 8 bases. V shed 1 base and J 1 base; nucleotides not matched to a gene: 0. This CDR3 is built from 14 residues. Germline assignment: CDR1 SGHKS and CDR2 YYEKEE (reference sequence). CDR3 DNA: TGTGCCAGCAGCTTGCAGGGGGCGAACACTGAAGCTTTCTTT. It encodes CASSLQGANTEAFF.